Listed below are T cell receptor beta chains from one sample, sequenced in a study of cytotoxic CD8 clonotypes in ibrutinib-treated CLL. Sequenced by immunoSEQ multiplex PCR; TCRdb stores in-frame clones only, minus some. The sample consists of 90,000 to 100,000 clones, approximately 82% of them appearing once. Sequenced here: PBMCs, sampled after 12 months of ibrutinib treatment. These receptors were taken from a human donor with chronic lymphocytic leukemia. Each CDR3 is given without its conserved first and last residue. Each record gives: clone size, J gene, V gene, CDR3 protein. For some rows the clone size is stated as once, few or many, or as a class when expanded; others skip it.

NA | TRBJ2-7 | TRBV18 | ASSSRTGYNYEQY
NA | TRBJ1-1 | TRBV4-2 | ASSQERNTEAF
few | TRBJ2-1 | TRBV18 | ASSPGRGNEQF
NA | TRBJ1-1 | TRBV7-3 | ASSLTSAWGTEAF
NA | TRBJ1-2 | TRBV7-8 | ASSLGDGNYGYT
few | TRBJ2-4 | TRBV10-3 | AISEAKNIQY
NA | TRBJ1-1 | TRBV5-1 | ASSGGENTEAF
NA | TRBJ1-4 | TRBV25-1 | ASSEGANEKLF
NA | TRBJ1-2 | TRBV25-1 | ASSATGEGYT
NA | TRBJ2-3 | TRBV29-1 | SVSMGGVSTDTQY
NA | TRBJ2-5 | TRBV7-6 | ASSFDSGLQETQY
NA | TRBJ1-1 | TRBV11-2 | ASSLGGVRTEAF